The 7 T cell receptor beta chains below all came from one sample that was sequenced in a study of beta chain features in type 1 diabetes. Overall study results and limits: Shortening that was moderate but significant affected the TCRB CDR3s of Type 1 diabetes patients in all four CD4+ subsets.

Isolated RNA was reverse transcribed in full, so expressed TCRB transcripts were sequenced. Clones were read by immunoSEQ multiplex PCR, and TCRdb kept only the in-frame ones, dropping some. This sample carries some 14,000 clones, over 55% of them seen once, and the ten largest clones take about 0.54%. No antigen is known for these receptors. The sequencing input was stem cell memory CD4+ T cells from blood. The receptor set was obtained from a woman aged 18-29 years with type 1 diabetes.

This chain links TRBV4-3 with TRBJ2-3; D might be TRBD2 (7 bases). Trimming cost V 4 bases and J 1 base, with 12 bases left between them. Germline V gene lookup returns CDR1 LGHNA and CDR2 YSLEER. This CDR3 has 15 residues. CDR3 in amino acids: CASSLGGAGTDTQYF. For the CDR3, the DNA is TGCGCCAGCAGCCTAGGGGGGGCCGGCACAGATACGCAGTATTTT.

The gene calls are TRBV7-3 and TRBJ1-1; D gene ambiguous. This CDR3 contains 13 residues. Germline V CDR1 and CDR2: SGHTA, FQGTGA. The V end lost 5 bases, the J end lost 0 bases, and 7 bases lay between the germline ends. The CDR3 DNA follows: TGTGCCAGCAGCCCCCATCTGAACACTGAAGCTTTCTTT. Its translation: CASSPHLNTEAFF.

The chain joins TRBV29-1 to TRBJ2-5; D not resolved. The DNA end lines up better with TRBJ2-7; the J call may be wrong. Looked up from germline, CDR1 is SQVTM and CDR2 is ANQGSEA. This CDR3 has 12 amino acids. The CDR3 DNA reads TGCAGCGTTGTTCTATTCTCCTACGAGCAGTACTTC. As protein: CSVVLFSYEQYF.

This chain uses TRBV2 with TRBJ1-1; 7 bases align to TRBD1. The CDR3 runs 14 residues. Trimming took 6 bases from V and 0 from J; bases not matched to a gene: 4. Germline V gene sequence: CDR1 SNHLY, CDR2 FYNNEI. The CDR3 nucleotides are TGTGCCAGCAGCGCACAGGGGTTGAACACTGAAGCTTTCTTT. It is translated as CASSAQGLNTEAFF. The entire variable domain, with the rest obtained from reference TRBV2 and TRBJ1-1, is as follows: EPEVTQTPSHQVTQMGQEVILRCVPISNHLYFYWYRQILGQKVEFLVSFYNNEISEKSEIFDDQFSVERPDGSNFTLKIRSTKLEDSAMYFCASSAQGLNTEAFFGQGTRLTVV.

The chain carries TRBV6-1 and TRBJ1-5; 12 bases align to TRBD1. This CDR3 region has 15 residues. Germline CDR1 MNHNS, CDR2 SASEGT. The J segment lost 5 bases and the V segment lost 8 bases, leaving 7 bases of the junction unmatched. CDR3 coding DNA: TGTGCCAGCTATGCAGGGACAGGGGGCTATCAGCCCCAGCATTTT. Translation gives CASYAGTGGYQPQHF.

This chain links TRBV7-8 with TRBJ1-1; possibly TRBD1 for D (6 bases). This CDR3 has 15 residues. Germline values: CDR1 SGHVS, CDR2 FQNEAQ. Deletions cut 5 bases from V and 3 bases from J, with 16 bases between. CDR3 residues: CASSDGRGSDTEAFF. The CDR3 region has the DNA TGTGCCAGCAGCGATGGAAGGGGGAGTGACACTGAAGCTTTCTTT.

This clone came up once. The chain uses TRBV25-1 and TRBJ2-7; 10 nucleotides match TRBD2. The CDR3 runs 13 residues. With 7 bases clipped from V and 4 bases from J, the junction kept 4 bases outside the gene matches. Germline lookup yields CDR1 MGHDK and CDR2 SYGVNS. CDR3 DNA: TGTGCCAGCACACTAGCGGGGAGATACGAGCAGTACTTC. Protein sequence: CASTLAGRYEQYF.